The rows below give T cell receptor beta chains drawn from one sample of a study of blood T cell repertoires in COVID-19. TCRdb's table, derived via immunoSEQ multiplex PCR, lists solely in-frame clones and lacks some. The data show 150,000 to 200,000 clones, about four fifths seen once. The specimen sequenced was peripheral blood. The origin of the receptors is a man aged 70-80 years who had recovered from COVID-19. Both conserved end residues are part of each CDR3. Fields, in order: CDR3 protein, CDR3 DNA, clone size, D gene, V gene, J gene. A D gene is named only where the DNA matches it firmly. Size is omitted from some rows. Given values are once, few, many or a class for expanded clones.

CDR3 protein: CASSPPGQGNEQYF
CDR3 DNA: TGTGCCAGCTCACCACCGGGACAGGGTAACGAGCAGTACTTC
clone size: .
D gene: TRBD1
V gene: TRBV18
J gene: TRBJ2-7

CDR3 protein: CASSPGLAGGPREQYF
CDR3 DNA: TGTGCCAGCAGTCCGGGACTAGCGGGAGGCCCTAGGGAGCAGTACTTC
clone size: .
D gene: TRBD2
V gene: TRBV28
J gene: TRBJ2-7

CDR3 protein: CASNLGQGQSGELFF
CDR3 DNA: TGCGCCAGCAACCTGGGACAGGGCCAAAGCGGGGAGCTGTTTTTT
clone size: .
D gene: TRBD1
V gene: TRBV5-1
J gene: TRBJ2-2

CDR3 protein: CASSQSPGTFRYEQYF
CDR3 DNA: TGCGCCAGCAGTCAATCCCCCGGGACTTTCCGCTACGAGCAGTACTTC
clone size: .
D gene: .
V gene: TRBV23-1
J gene: TRBJ2-7

CDR3 protein: CASSSRHYNSPLHF
CDR3 DNA: TGTGCCAGCAGCTCCAGACATTATAATTCACCCCTCCACTTT
clone size: .
D gene: .
V gene: TRBV5-6
J gene: TRBJ1-6

CDR3 protein: CAWRRGLAGESYEQYF
CDR3 DNA: TGTGCCTGGAGGAGGGGACTAGCGGGAGAAAGCTACGAGCAGTACTTC
clone size: .
D gene: TRBD2
V gene: TRBV30
J gene: TRBJ2-7

CDR3 protein: CASSWGENTEAFF
CDR3 DNA: TGTGCCAGCAGTTGGGGAGAGAACACTGAAGCTTTCTTT
clone size: .
D gene: .
V gene: TRBV28
J gene: TRBJ1-1

CDR3 protein: CASRLTGDGRQPQHF
CDR3 DNA: TGTGCCAGCAGACTTACAGGGGATGGGCGTCAGCCCCAGCATTTT
clone size: .
D gene: TRBD1
V gene: TRBV6-5
J gene: TRBJ1-5

CDR3 protein: CASSSGQPTYEQYF
CDR3 DNA: TGTGCCAGCAGCTCCGGACAGCCGACCTACGAGCAGTACTTC
clone size: .
D gene: .
V gene: TRBV7-3
J gene: TRBJ2-7

CDR3 protein: CASRKGLGETQYF
CDR3 DNA: TGTGCCAGCAGGAAAGGACTAGGGGAGACCCAGTACTTC
clone size: .
D gene: TRBD2
V gene: TRBV2
J gene: TRBJ2-5

CDR3 protein: CASSRTGTSSDTQYF
CDR3 DNA: TGTGCCAGCAGCCGTACCGGGACTAGTTCAGATACGCAGTATTTT
clone size: .
D gene: TRBD2
V gene: TRBV5-4
J gene: TRBJ2-3

CDR3 protein: CASSPWDRNTEAFF
CDR3 DNA: TGTGCCAGCTCACCCTGGGACAGGAACACTGAAGCTTTCTTT
clone size: .
D gene: TRBD1
V gene: TRBV18
J gene: TRBJ1-1

CDR3 protein: CSAMITDEQFF
CDR3 DNA: TGCAGTGCTATGATAACGGATGAGCAGTTCTTC
clone size: .
D gene: .
V gene: TRBV20-1
J gene: TRBJ2-1

CDR3 protein: CASSGQGYGYTF
CDR3 DNA: TGTGCCAGCAGTGGACAGGGCTATGGCTACACCTTC
clone size: .
D gene: TRBD1
V gene: TRBV2
J gene: TRBJ1-2

CDR3 protein: CASAISRGLQPQHF
CDR3 DNA: TGTGCCAGCGCCATTTCAAGGGGCCTTCAGCCCCAGCATTTT
clone size: .
D gene: .
V gene: TRBV2
J gene: TRBJ1-5

CDR3 protein: CASSSMAGVTGELFF
CDR3 DNA: TGTGCCAGCAGCTCAATGGCGGGAGTCACCGGGGAGCTGTTTTTT
clone size: once
D gene: TRBD2
V gene: TRBV14
J gene: TRBJ2-2

CDR3 protein: CASSSDRNQPQHF
CDR3 DNA: TGTGCCAGCAGCTCCGACAGGAATCAGCCCCAGCATTTT
clone size: .
D gene: .
V gene: TRBV12-3/TRBV12-4
J gene: TRBJ1-5

CDR3 protein: CASSPLGQLYGYTF
CDR3 DNA: TGTGCCAGCAGCCCGTTGGGCCAGCTCTATGGCTACACCTTC
clone size: .
D gene: .
V gene: TRBV5-6
J gene: TRBJ1-2

CDR3 protein: CASSQDSGNQPQHF
CDR3 DNA: TGCGCCAGCAGCCAAGACTCAGGGAATCAGCCCCAGCATTTT
clone size: few
D gene: .
V gene: TRBV4-1
J gene: TRBJ1-5

CDR3 protein: CASSGASRGLRYEQYF
CDR3 DNA: TGTGCCAGCAGCGGCGCCTCCAGGGGGCTAAGGTACGAGCAGTACTTC
clone size: .
D gene: TRBD1
V gene: TRBV6-2/TRBV6-3
J gene: TRBJ2-7

CDR3 protein: CASSPWDRGKDTEAFF
CDR3 DNA: TGTGCTAGCAGCCCTTGGGACAGGGGTAAGGACACTGAAGCTTTCTTT
clone size: .
D gene: TRBD1
V gene: TRBV7-7
J gene: TRBJ1-1

CDR3 protein: CASSYRLAEALYEQYF
CDR3 DNA: TGTGCCAGCAGTTACCGACTAGCGGAGGCCCTCTACGAGCAGTACTTC
clone size: .
D gene: TRBD2
V gene: TRBV6-5
J gene: TRBJ2-7

CDR3 protein: CASSQILAAGQASTGELFF
CDR3 DNA: TGTGCCAGCAGCCAAATCTTAGCGGCGGGACAGGCCAGCACCGGGGAGCTGTTTTTT
clone size: .
D gene: TRBD1
V gene: TRBV4-2
J gene: TRBJ2-2

CDR3 protein: CASSLILAGGTDTQYF
CDR3 DNA: TGCGCCAGCAGCTTGATACTAGCGGGAGGGACAGATACGCAGTATTTT
clone size: few
D gene: TRBD2
V gene: TRBV5-1
J gene: TRBJ2-3

CDR3 protein: CASRRNQGFDTGELFF
CDR3 DNA: TGTGCCAGCAGACGAAATCAGGGTTTCGACACCGGGGAGCTGTTTTTT
clone size: .
D gene: .
V gene: TRBV7-9
J gene: TRBJ2-2

CDR3 protein: CASSLVSGTANTEAFF
CDR3 DNA: TGCGCCAGCAGCTTGGTATCCGGGACAGCAAACACTGAAGCTTTCTTT
clone size: .
D gene: TRBD1
V gene: TRBV5-1
J gene: TRBJ1-1

CDR3 protein: CASSVDGSGRGTYEQYF
CDR3 DNA: TGTGCCAGCAGCGTAGATGGTAGCGGGAGGGGAACCTACGAGCAGTACTTC
clone size: .
D gene: TRBD2
V gene: TRBV9
J gene: TRBJ2-7

CDR3 protein: CASRNARGHHTPGNTIYF
CDR3 DNA: TGTGCAAGTCGCAACGCTAGGGGACACCACACGCCTGGAAACACCATATATTTT
clone size: .
D gene: .
V gene: TRBV12-2
J gene: TRBJ1-3

CDR3 protein: CAIRPAGGRTGELFF
CDR3 DNA: TGTGCCATCAGGCCAGCGGGAGGGCGCACCGGGGAGCTGTTTTTT
clone size: .
D gene: TRBD2
V gene: TRBV10-3
J gene: TRBJ2-2

CDR3 protein: CASSVIQGDTEAFF
CDR3 DNA: TGCGCCAGCAGCGTAATACAGGGGGATACTGAAGCTTTCTTT
clone size: .
D gene: TRBD1
V gene: TRBV5-1
J gene: TRBJ1-1

CDR3 protein: CASSPLGGAGVQETQYF
CDR3 DNA: TGCGCCAGCAGCCCCCTGGGGGGAGCGGGAGTTCAAGAGACCCAGTACTTC
clone size: few
D gene: TRBD2
V gene: TRBV4-1
J gene: TRBJ2-5

CDR3 protein: CASSSGLANTGELFF
CDR3 DNA: TGTGCCAGCTCATCCGGACTAGCCAACACCGGGGAGCTGTTTTTT
clone size: .
D gene: TRBD2
V gene: TRBV18
J gene: TRBJ2-2

CDR3 protein: CASSDRAAGQPQHF
CDR3 DNA: TGCGCCAGCAGTGATCGGGCGGCGGGTCAGCCCCAGCATTTT
clone size: .
D gene: .
V gene: TRBV10-2
J gene: TRBJ1-5

CDR3 protein: CASSLTSGEQFF
CDR3 DNA: TGTGCCAGCAGTCTGACTAGCGGTGAGCAGTTCTTC
clone size: .
D gene: TRBD2
V gene: TRBV6-6
J gene: TRBJ2-1

CDR3 protein: CASSLQGTGEQYF
CDR3 DNA: TGTGCCAGCAGTTTGCAGGGAACGGGCGAGCAGTACTTC
clone size: .
D gene: .
V gene: TRBV12-3/TRBV12-4
J gene: TRBJ2-7

CDR3 protein: CATSRGLSTGELFF
CDR3 DNA: TGTGCCACCAGCAGAGGACTTAGCACCGGGGAGCTGTTTTTT
clone size: .
D gene: .
V gene: TRBV15
J gene: TRBJ2-2

CDR3 protein: CATIAGGGDIQYF
CDR3 DNA: TGCGCCACCATAGCGGGAGGGGGAGACATTCAGTACTTC
clone size: .
D gene: TRBD2
V gene: TRBV10-2
J gene: TRBJ2-4

CDR3 protein: CASSALTGAGALAEQFF
CDR3 DNA: TGTGCCAGCAGTGCCCTAACGGGAGCGGGCGCCTTGGCTGAGCAGTTCTTC
clone size: .
D gene: .
V gene: TRBV25-1
J gene: TRBJ2-1

CDR3 protein: CASSGTDIPYEQYF
CDR3 DNA: TGCGCCAGCAGCGGGACAGACATACCCTACGAGCAGTACTTC
clone size: few
D gene: TRBD1
V gene: TRBV10-1
J gene: TRBJ2-7

CDR3 protein: CASSPGRYGYTF
CDR3 DNA: TGTGCCAGCAGCCCAGGGCGGTATGGCTACACCTTC
clone size: .
D gene: .
V gene: TRBV12-3/TRBV12-4
J gene: TRBJ1-2

CDR3 protein: CASSKREWYEQYF
CDR3 DNA: TGTGCCAGCAGTAAGCGGGAGTGGTACGAGCAGTACTTC
clone size: .
D gene: TRBD2
V gene: TRBV12-3/TRBV12-4
J gene: TRBJ2-7

CDR3 protein: CASSFLTGLTDTQYF
CDR3 DNA: TGTGCCAGCAGCTTCTTGACAGGGCTCACAGATACGCAGTATTTT
clone size: .
D gene: TRBD1
V gene: TRBV7-9
J gene: TRBJ2-3

CDR3 protein: CASSQGGLAREQFF
CDR3 DNA: TGTGCCAGCAGCCAAGGAGGACTGGCTCGGGAGCAGTTCTTC
clone size: few
D gene: .
V gene: TRBV3-1/TRBV3-2
J gene: TRBJ2-1

CDR3 protein: CASSVRLDYNEQFF
CDR3 DNA: TGTGCCAGCAGCGTCCGACTGGACTACAATGAGCAGTTCTTC
clone size: few
D gene: .
V gene: TRBV13
J gene: TRBJ2-1

CDR3 protein: CASSFGTSGTNEQFF
CDR3 DNA: TGTGCCAGCAGCTTCGGGACTAGCGGCACTAATGAGCAGTTCTTC
clone size: .
D gene: TRBD2
V gene: TRBV7-2
J gene: TRBJ2-1

CDR3 protein: CASSRTSGANTGELFF
CDR3 DNA: TGTGCCAGCAGCCGGACTAGCGGGGCGAACACCGGGGAGCTGTTTTTT
clone size: .
D gene: TRBD2
V gene: TRBV5-4
J gene: TRBJ2-2

CDR3 protein: CASSIAGAGETQYF
CDR3 DNA: TGTGCCAGCAGCATAGCGGGAGCGGGAGAGACCCAGTACTTC
clone size: .
D gene: TRBD2
V gene: TRBV7-9
J gene: TRBJ2-5

CDR3 protein: CASTLDRGEMNTEAFF
CDR3 DNA: TGTGCCAGTACTCTGGACAGGGGCGAAATGAACACTGAAGCTTTCTTT
clone size: few
D gene: TRBD1
V gene: TRBV19
J gene: TRBJ1-1

CDR3 protein: CASSYRDSYEQYF
CDR3 DNA: TGTGCCAGCAGTTACCGGGACAGCTACGAGCAGTACTTC
clone size: .
D gene: TRBD1
V gene: TRBV6-6
J gene: TRBJ2-7

CDR3 protein: CSVGQGSSYEQYF
CDR3 DNA: TGCAGCGTCGGCCAGGGAAGCTCCTACGAGCAGTACTTC
clone size: .
D gene: .
V gene: TRBV29-1
J gene: TRBJ2-7

CDR3 protein: CASSSAQGHGGYTF
CDR3 DNA: TGTGCCAGCAGTTCAGCGCAGGGTCACGGTGGCTACACCTTC
clone size: .
D gene: .
V gene: TRBV28
J gene: TRBJ1-2

CDR3 protein: CASSLGSGAGDEQFF
CDR3 DNA: TGTGCCAGCAGCTTGGGGTCAGGGGCTGGAGACGAGCAGTTCTTC
clone size: .
D gene: .
V gene: TRBV5-4
J gene: TRBJ2-1

CDR3 protein: CASSYAGESYNEQFF
CDR3 DNA: TGTGCCAGCAGTTACGCGGGCGAATCCTACAATGAGCAGTTCTTC
clone size: once
D gene: .
V gene: TRBV6-5
J gene: TRBJ2-1

CDR3 protein: CASSNRVDQETQYF
CDR3 DNA: TGTGCCAGCAGCAACAGGGTAGATCAAGAGACCCAGTACTTC
clone size: .
D gene: .
V gene: TRBV3-1/TRBV3-2
J gene: TRBJ2-5